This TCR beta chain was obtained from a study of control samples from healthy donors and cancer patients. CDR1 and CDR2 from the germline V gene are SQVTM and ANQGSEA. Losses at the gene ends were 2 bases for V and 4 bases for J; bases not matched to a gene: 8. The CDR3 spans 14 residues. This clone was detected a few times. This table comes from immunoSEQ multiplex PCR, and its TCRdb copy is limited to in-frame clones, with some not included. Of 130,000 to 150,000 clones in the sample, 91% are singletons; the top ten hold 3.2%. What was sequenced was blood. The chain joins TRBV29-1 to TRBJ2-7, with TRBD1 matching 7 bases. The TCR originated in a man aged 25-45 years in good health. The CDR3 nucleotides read TGCAGCGTTGAATCCGGGACAGATAGATACGAGCAGTACTTC. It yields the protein CSVESGTDRYEQYF.